This T cell receptor beta chain was captured in a study of blood T cell repertoires in COVID-19. The CDR3 loop spans 16 amino acids. Trimming cost V 1 base and J 0 bases, with 12 bases left between them. Germline V gene sequence: CDR1 KGHSY, CDR2 FQNENV. Measured with immunoSEQ multiplex PCR; TCRdb has only the in-frame clones, and not every one. The data hold a few hundred thousand clones, with roughly 88% observed a single time. This TCR was sampled from a man under 40 who had recovered from COVID-19. What was sequenced was peripheral blood. The J gene is TRBJ2-5, the V gene TRBV16, with D possibly TRBD2 on 6 matching bases. DNA for the CDR3: TGTGCCAGCAGCCAATGGGAGAGGGAGGACCAAGAGACCCAGTACTTC. Encoded protein: CASSQWEREDQETQYF.